Included here is one T cell receptor (beta chain) sequence, with context. Its antigen is not yet known. No quality values exist for individual bases; no much larger clone is one base distant. Per the publication, the time point label means: cycle 1 day 1 (C1D1), immediately before nivolumab initiation. Every trial patient had relapsed following autologous stem cell transplantation, and prior brentuximab vedotin exposure was what differed among cohorts A, B and C. The trial cohort was composed of approximately 60 patients with relapsed/refractory classical Hodgkin lymphoma, for whom complete response, partial response or progressive disease was recorded as best overall response. In the multi-cohort phase II CheckMate 205 trial, trial patients received single-agent nivolumab. Best overall response was determined by an independent review committee according to the 2007 International Working Group response criteria. PBMCs from the trial were collected at three points: immediately before nivolumab initiation (C1D1), and during therapy at cycle 2 day 1 and cycle 4 day 1. After peripheral blood was drawn into 8 mL Vacutainer Cell Preparation Tubes, PBMCs were isolated by centrifugation and then cryopreserved.

Clipping removes 4 bases from V and 7 bases from J, with 8 as the unmatched junction base count. Measured from the cysteine to the phenylalanine, the CDR3 is 15 residues long. Of the read, only the CDR3 DNA is kept; its 45 bases are in frame from base 1. The germline V gene supplies CDR1 SGDLS and CDR2 YYNGEE. Genomic DNA was extracted with the Qiagen DNeasy kit from unsorted PBMCs and from negatively selected CD4+ and CD8+ fractions. TCR beta CDR3 regions were subjected to amplification by immunoSEQ multiplex PCR with primers that anneal to V and J segments. A synthetic immune receptor repertoire was used to minimize amplification bias, and any remaining bias was removed computationally after sequencing. Per the source publication's procedure: Repertoire diversity was quantified as the Shannon entropy index using custom Python scripts. Unsorted, CD4+ and CD8+ repertoires were analyzed separately, except for combined analyses in which CD4+ and CD8+ sequences were merged in silico. Clonal expansion was defined as a frequency increase of at least 2-fold after treatment compared with C1D1, and clones undetected at baseline were assigned a pseudocount of 0.5. Clones with 0 or 1 copy at C1D1 were defined as singleton clones, while clones with 2 or more copies were defined as non-singleton clones. By matching protein sequences in sorted samples from the same patient, clones expanded in unsorted samples were annotated as CD4+, CD8+ or unknown. Wilcoxon tests were applied to paired samples to test diversity changes from C1D1 to C4D1. Not all clones reach the TCRdb copy of this immuneACCESS table, which keeps in-frame sequences only. Checked studies attribute under half of the gap to unresolved V genes and leave the rest unexplained. That table is the source of V, J and clone size, and D and trimming were worked out from the DNA. A total of just over 60,000 clones appear in this sample, roughly 88% of them only once. The top ten constitute around 12% of the sample.

The data originate from a study of PD-1 blockade in classical Hodgkin lymphoma (dated by TCRdb to the early 2020s). In the study overall: Nivolumab dosing was 3 mg/kg intravenously every 2 weeks, continuing until either disease progression or unacceptable toxicity. The study used TCR beta sequencing and CyTOF to define a peripheral blood immune signature of response to PD-1 blockade in classical Hodgkin lymphoma. Findings and caveats that apply to the study as a whole: Patients starting nivolumab less than 1 year after ASCT had lower diversity and were excluded from later analyses to avoid confounding by immune reconstitution. CD4+ but not CD8+ TCR diversity rose significantly by C4D1 (p=0.0027 vs p=0.16), most apparent in complete responders (p=0.02). Baseline TCR diversity was reported to be lower in newly diagnosed patients than in healthy donors and to be lower still in relapsed/refractory patients. Baseline diversity similar to that of newly diagnosed patients was observed in trial patients achieving complete response, whereas significantly lower diversity was observed in partial responders and progressors. The study was limited to a single clinical trial cohort, and causes of repertoire differences, possibly disease activity or prior therapy, remained undefined.

The starting material was peripheral blood mononuclear cells (PBMCs), obtained at baseline. The sequence derives from a human donor with classical Hodgkin lymphoma. The chain joins TRBV9 to TRBJ1-2, and 12 junction bases match TRBD1. The nucleotides read TGTGCCAGCAGCTTCGGGACAGGGGGCGAGACTGGCTACACCTTC. Its translation is CASSFGTGGETGYTF.